Below, one T cell receptor (beta chain) is given with its context. Its matching antigen is unknown. At one of its ends the junction is not consistent with the germline gene, which may arise from a read error. This sample stems from a study of shared clonotypes between healthy human individuals. Repertoires were generated with immunoSEQ multiplex PCR, while TCRdb's copy carries only in-frame clones and drops some. This table holds 2,500,000 or so clones, 90% to 95% found once. Study-wide results and caveats: Donor clonotype sharing was expected to depend on sequencing depth. Generally, naive subsets came out with larger estimated richness than memory subsets.

Germline V lookup: CDR1 SGHRS, CDR2 YFSETQ. CDR3 length: 12 residues. The sequencing sample was made of naive CD4+ T cells sorted from blood. Indicated subset: CD45RA+ positively selected. The chain joins TRBV5-1 to TRBJ2-7; D gene uncertain. The clonotype comes from a man between 18 and 29 years old in good health. The CDR3 DNA follows: TGCGCCAGCAGCTTGGATACCGGATGGAAGGACTTC. It yields the protein CASSLDTGWKDF.